This T cell receptor beta chain was obtained from a study of tumor-infiltrating lymphocytes in primary liver carcinoma. Making TCR beta cDNA involved 400 to 600 ng total RNA and a constant-region primer. It was through three nested multiplex PCR rounds of slightly modified ARM-PCR that TCR beta libraries arose. TCRdb reprocessed the multiplex PCR reads with MiXCR, giving one entry per CDR3 protein. The table shows hundreds of thousands of distinct CDR3 sequences, with about 50% occurring only once. Points on this clonotype: Its target is not known.

Blood RNA originated from unsorted whole blood, with germline DNA additionally extracted. General study results and limits: Tumor specimens were characterized by a significantly higher top-250-clone fraction than blood (p = 0.039).

The material sequenced was peripheral blood. This receptor was obtained from a woman aged 30 to 39 with primary liver carcinoma and hepatitis B virus infection.

The CDR3 is CASSPGRGNTEAFF. CDR3 in DNA: TGTGCCAGCAGCCCCGGACGGGGGAACACTGAAGCTTTCTTT. The V call is TRBV7-9, the J call TRBJ1-1; unclear D gene. V lost 5 bases, J lost 1 base, and 11 bases lay in between. Germline CDR1 and CDR2: SEHNR and FQNEAQ (reference sequence). This CDR3 has 14 amino acids.